The 18 T cell receptor beta chains below were found in one sample sequenced in a study of response to subunit inactivated influenza vaccine. TCRdb passed the RT-PCR reads through MiXCR, listing each CDR3 protein once. This table holds 650,000 to 800,000 distinct CDR3 sequences, about 18% found once. The source was PBMCs from blood, collected 5 days after vaccination. The receptors were sampled from a man aged 45-65 years who received an inactivated influenza vaccine.

This rearrangement joins TRBV6-5 to TRBJ2-1, with TRBD2 matching 10 bases. Unmatched junction bases numbered 5, after V lost 1 base and J lost 2 bases. Germline CDR1 reads MNHEY; CDR2 reads SVGAGI. CDR3 length: 17 amino acids. CDR3 region: CASSYFVSGGAYNEQFF. The CDR3 nucleotides read TGTGCCAGCAGTTACTTCGTGAGCGGGGGGGCCTACAATGAGCAGTTCTTC.

The chain is built from TRBV5-6 and TRBJ2-4, with TRBD2 as a possible D gene (6 bases). The germline V and J ends were trimmed by 1 base and 8 bases, with 16 bases remaining between them. Germline-derived CDR1 and CDR2 are SGHDT and YYEEEE. The CDR3 is 15 amino acids. The CDR3 sequence: CASSLSRTNRHIQYF. The DNA of the CDR3 is TGTGCCAGCAGCTTGAGTCGGACTAACAGGCACATTCAGTACTTC.

This clonotype has ten or more counts. V is TRBV5-1 and J is TRBJ2-1; 7 bases match TRBD2. Germline V gene data show CDR1 as SGHRS and CDR2 as YFSETQ. Trimming cost V 0 bases and J 6 bases; bases outside gene matches: 6. The CDR3 contains 15 residues. CDR3 bases: TGCGCCAGCAGCTTGGCCAGCGGGACCCTCAATGAGCAGTTCTTC. Amino acid sequence: CASSLASGTLNEQFF. The full variable domain, its missing parts supplied by reference TRBV5-1 and TRBJ2-1, is KAGVTQTPRYLIKTRGQQVTLSCSPISGHRSVSWYQQTPGQGLQFLFEYFSETQRNKGNFPGRFSGRQFSNSRSEMNVSTLELGDSALYLCASSLASGTLNEQFFGPGTRLTVL.

This clonotype was observed a few times. The CDR3 spells CASTGLAGTYEQYF. As DNA, the CDR3 is TGTGCCAGCACCGGGCTAGCGGGAACCTACGAGCAGTACTTC. The chain has TRBV6-2 or TRBV6-3 and TRBJ2-7; 9 nucleotides agree with TRBD2. V shed 7 bases, J shed 2 bases, and the junction held 6 bases outside the gene matches. CDR3 length: 14 residues. Germline CDR1 reads MNHEY; CDR2 reads SVGEGT.

The rearrangement links TRBV20-1 to TRBJ1-1; 7 nucleotides match TRBD1. After removal of 6 bases from V and 3 bases from J, the junction contained 10 bases not matched to a gene. The V gene's germline CDR1 is DFQATT and CDR2 SNEGSKA (reference sequence). There are 14 residues in the CDR3. The DNA of the CDR3 is TGCAGTGCCCGACAAGGGGGCGCGGACACTGAAGCTTTCTTT. Amino acid sequence: CSARQGGADTEAFF.

The rearrangement joins TRBV11-2 to TRBJ2-3; 7 positions agree with TRBD1. Germline V gene data show CDR1 as SGHAT and CDR2 as FQNNGV. The CDR3 consists of 12 residues. V was pared by 3 bases and J by 12 bases, with 6 bases of the junction left unmatched. The DNA for the CDR3 is TGTGCCAGCAGCTTGGGACAGCCAGCCCAGTATTTT. Protein: CASSLGQPAQYF.

This clonotype was seen ten or more times. The gene calls are TRBV12-3 or TRBV12-4 and TRBJ2-1; 8 positions agree with TRBD2. This CDR3 spans 17 amino acids. The V and J ends lost 5 bases and 6 bases, in that order; junction bases with no gene match: 15. The chain's CDR3 is CASSPPRGGASINEQFF. The CDR3, as DNA: TGTGCCAGCAGTCCACCCCGGGGGGGGGCCTCTATCAATGAGCAGTTCTTC.

This clonotype was found a few times. This chain uses TRBV20-1 with TRBJ1-4; maybe TRBD1 (5 bases). The V end was cut by 4 bases, the J end by 3 bases, with 12 bases between. Germline CDR1 reads DFQATT; CDR2 reads SNEGSKA (reference sequence). The CDR3 is 14 residues long. The CDR3 region is CSAKLGEANEKLFF. The CDR3 DNA reads TGCAGTGCTAAATTGGGGGAGGCTAATGAAAAACTGTTTTTT.

This clonotype was seen a handful of times. The rearrangement links TRBV4-1 to TRBJ2-1; the D is unclear. V shed 5 bases and J shed 6 bases, with 11 bases lying between them. Germline lookup yields CDR1 MGHRA and CDR2 YSYEKL. This CDR3 has 13 residues. The DNA of the CDR3 is TGCGCCAGCAGCGGTTCGTGGGGCAATGAGCAGTTCTTC. Translating it yields CASSGSWGNEQFF.

This clonotype showed up just a few times. The genes are TRBV7-8 and TRBJ2-1, with D possibly matching TRBD2 (6 bases). The V gene's germline CDR1 is SGHVS and CDR2 FQNEAQ. Deletions cut 6 bases from V and 4 bases from J, with 16 bases between. CDR3 length equals 15 residues. The chain's CDR3 is CASSLRDGTYNEQFF. The CDR3 nucleotides read TGTGCCAGCAGTCTTCGGGACGGGACTTACAATGAGCAGTTCTTC.

This clonotype was found a few times. V and J are TRBV5-1 and TRBJ2-5; 7 nucleotides agree with TRBD2. This CDR3 has 14 residues. The germline gives CDR1 SGHRS, CDR2 YFSETQ. J lost 7 bases, V lost 4 bases, and 10 bases had no gene match. CDR3 amino acids: CASSISGSQGTQYF. The CDR3 bases are TGCGCCAGCAGCATTAGCGGGTCCCAGGGGACCCAGTACTTC.

The CDR3 is CASSRTSSSYNEQFF. CDR3 nucleotide sequence: TGTGCCAGCAGCCGGACGTCAAGCTCCTACAATGAGCAGTTCTTC. The rearrangement joins TRBV7-9 to TRBJ2-1; no definite D call. V was shortened by 5 bases and J by 0 bases, with 11 bases between the two germline ends. The CDR3 has 15 residues. Germline assignment: CDR1 SEHNR and CDR2 FQNEAQ (reference sequence).

This chain uses TRBV6-2 or TRBV6-3 with TRBJ2-3, with 12 bases that match TRBD2. V shed 2 bases and J 0 bases; nucleotides not matched to a gene: 6. Germline V gene lookup returns CDR1 MNHEY and CDR2 SVGEGT. The CDR3 covers 18 residues. The CDR3 region is CASSYRGLAGTSTDTQYF. As DNA, the CDR3 is TGTGCCAGCAGTTACCGGGGACTAGCGGGTACTAGCACAGATACGCAGTATTTT.

There are a few counts of this clonotype. The rearrangement links TRBV12-3 or TRBV12-4 to TRBJ1-2; D perhaps matches TRBD1 (5 bases). The V end lost 7 bases, the J end lost 12 bases, and 21 bases lay between the germline ends. The length of the CDR3 is 13 residues. The CDR3 DNA sequence: TGTGCCAGCACCGACCCGGGGCGAAATCGGGACACCTTC. It is translated as CASTDPGRNRDTF.

The chain has TRBV6-5 and TRBJ2-7, with 14 nucleotides matching TRBD2. CDR1 is MNHEY and CDR2 is SVGAGI in the germline V gene. The CDR3 runs to 15 residues. The J segment lost 3 bases and the V segment lost 2 bases, leaving 0 bases of the junction unmatched. The CDR3, as DNA: TGTGCCAGCAGTTACGGGACTAGCGGGAGCTACGAGCAGTACTTC. Amino acid sequence: CASSYGTSGSYEQYF.

The chain has TRBV18 and TRBJ2-5, with D unclear. Trimming took off 1 base at V and 2 bases at J, with 8 bases between the two ends. In germline, CDR1 is KGHSH, CDR2 LQKENI. The CDR3 is made up of 14 amino acids. In DNA, the CDR3 is TGTGCCAGCTCACCACGGCCAGCTCAAGAGACCCAGTACTTC. Amino acids: CASSPRPAQETQYF.

The J gene is TRBJ2-7, the V gene TRBV6-1; maybe TRBD1 (6 bases). Germline V gene lookup returns CDR1 MNHNS and CDR2 SASEGT. There are 13 residues in the CDR3. V was shortened by 4 bases and J by 3 bases, with 10 bases between the two germline ends. The CDR3: CASSAGTIYEQYF. In DNA form, the CDR3 reads TGTGCCAGCAGTGCCGGGACAATCTACGAGCAGTACTTC.

This clonotype came up a few times. The chain carries TRBV7-2 and TRBJ2-7, with TRBD1 identical over 9 bases. Germline values: CDR1 SGHTA, CDR2 FQGNSA. The CDR3 covers 17 residues. Trimming took 1 base from V and 6 from J; bases not matched to a gene: 13. The CDR3 loop reads CASSLGAWGQGKSEQYF. The CDR3 DNA is TGTGCCAGCAGCTTAGGGGCGTGGGGACAGGGCAAGAGCGAGCAGTACTTC.